This passage covers 3 T cell receptor delta chains from one sample sequenced in a study of gamma-delta T cells after stem cell transplantation. TCRdb re-called the RT-PCR reads through CATT. The sample shows thousands of delta-chain clones, less than 20% of them seen only once. Specimen: gamma-delta T cells. Receptor source: a human donor. It is not recorded whose cells these are; they may come from a transplant donor. This table probably holds off-target reads from a library built for another chain.

The chain recombines TRDV2 with TRDJ1; 13 bases fit TRDD3. CDR3 length: 19 amino acids. Germline V gives CDR1 GEAIGNYY, CDR2 EKD. The J segment lost 0 bases and the V segment lost 3 bases, leaving 12 bases of the junction unmatched. CDR3 sequence reads: CACDLLGDTGLANTDKLIF. CDR3 nucleotides: TGTGCCTGTGACCTACTGGGGGATACGGGGTTGGCCAACACCGATAAACTCATCTTT.

CDR3 sequence (DNA): TGTGCCTGTGACACCTGGGGGAGCGATAAACTCATCTTT. Translated, it gives CACDTWGSDKLIF. This sequence joins TRDV2 and TRDJ1, with TRDD3 identical over 7 bases. The CDR3 covers 13 residues. The ends lost 0 bases at V and 4 bases at J; junction bases unmatched: 1. Germline CDR1 and CDR2: GEAIGNYY and EKD.

This chain links TRDV2 with TRDJ1, with D possibly matching TRDD3 (6 bases). Trimming took 1 base from V and 0 from J, leaving 29 bases between them. The V gene's germline CDR1 is GEAIGNYY and CDR2 EKD. The CDR3 has 21 amino acids. CDR3 bases: TGTGCCTGTGACACTTACGGTATAGGGCCGGGGGACAACCTGGACACCGATAAACTCATCTTT. This gives the protein CACDTYGIGPGDNLDTDKLIF.